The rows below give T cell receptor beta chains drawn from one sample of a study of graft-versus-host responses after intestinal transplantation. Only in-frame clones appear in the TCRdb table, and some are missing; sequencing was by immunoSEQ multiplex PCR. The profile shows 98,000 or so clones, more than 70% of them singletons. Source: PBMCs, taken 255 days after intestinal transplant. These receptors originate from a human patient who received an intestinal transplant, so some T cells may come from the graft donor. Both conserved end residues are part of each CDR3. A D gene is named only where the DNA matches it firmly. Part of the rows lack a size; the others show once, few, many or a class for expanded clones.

TGTGCCAGCACCGGACCTCGCTCTGGGGCCAACGTCCTGACTTTC CASTGPRSGANVLTF NA TRBJ2-6 once TRBV9
TGTGCCAGCAGCCCCTCGGGACAGGGGATCATCGGCGGGGAGCTGTTTTTT CASSPSGQGIIGGELFF TRBD1 TRBJ2-2 NA TRBV7-3
TGCGCCAGCAGTGAGTCGAGGGCAGGGGAGCTGTTTTTT CASSESRAGELFF NA TRBJ2-2 NA TRBV10-1
TGTGCCAGCAGCTCGACAGGACAAGAGACCCAGTACTTC CASSSTGQETQYF NA TRBJ2-5 NA TRBV5-4
TGTGCCAGCAGCCCTAATACAGCCGCATCAGATACGCAGTATTTT CASSPNTAASDTQYF NA TRBJ2-3 NA TRBV9
TGCGCCAGCAGCCTCTTCCTCGGTAGCGGGGAGCTGTTTTTT CASSLFLGSGELFF NA TRBJ2-2 NA TRBV5-1
TGTGCCTGGAGTGTATTGGGTACGTGGGACACTGAAGCTTTCTTT CAWSVLGTWDTEAFF NA TRBJ1-1 NA TRBV30
TGTGCCAGCAGCCAAGAGGGAAGTTGGAACACTGAAGCTTTCTTT CASSQEGSWNTEAFF NA TRBJ1-1 NA TRBV4-2
TGCGCCAGCAGCAGGCAGACAGGGTATAATGAAAAACTGTTTTTT CASSRQTGYNEKLFF TRBD1 TRBJ1-4 NA TRBV4-1
TGTGCCAGCAGATCGACAGGGGAAGAGACCCAGTACTTC CASRSTGEETQYF TRBD1 TRBJ2-5 NA TRBV2
TGTGCCAGCAGTTTTCGACAGATGACTGAAGCTTTCTTT CASSFRQMTEAFF NA TRBJ1-1 once TRBV27
TGTGCCAGTAGTTCGCAAATGTTATATGGCTACACCTTC CASSSQMLYGYTF NA TRBJ1-2 NA TRBV19
TGTGCCAGTCGGCGGGGGGGCTTGGAGACCCAGTACTTC CASRRGGLETQYF TRBD2 TRBJ2-5 NA TRBV27
TGCAGCGCCTTAGGGACCGCAACCCATAATGAAAAACTGTTTTTT CSALGTATHNEKLFF NA TRBJ1-4 NA TRBV29-1
TGCGCCAGCAGCCGGGACGGCGGGAGGTCGAATGAGCAGTTCTTC CASSRDGGRSNEQFF TRBD2 TRBJ2-1 NA TRBV5-1
TGTGCCAGCAGTAACTTATACGGGGCCAACGTCCTGACTTTC CASSNLYGANVLTF NA TRBJ2-6 NA TRBV9
TGTGCCATCAGTGAGTCGGGGACACCCAGCTCTAATTCACCCCTCCACTTT CAISESGTPSSNSPLHF NA TRBJ1-6 NA TRBV10-3
TGTGCCAGTAGTAGGGACAGGTGGCGAGACTACACCTTC CASSRDRWRDYTF TRBD1 TRBJ1-2 NA TRBV19
TGTGCCAGCAGTCTCACACGACACCCTGCCTACGAGCAGTACTTC CASSLTRHPAYEQYF NA TRBJ2-7 NA TRBV28
TGTGCCAGCAGTTTACAGAGCTATGGCTACACCTTC CASSLQSYGYTF NA TRBJ1-2 NA TRBV28
TGTGCCAGCAGTTACTCGGGGGGGGTAAATCAGCCCCAGCATTTT CASSYSGGVNQPQHF NA TRBJ1-5 NA TRBV6-6
TGTGCCAGCAGCTTAACGGGGGGCGCTTACACTGAAGCTTTCTTT CASSLTGGAYTEAFF NA TRBJ1-1 NA TRBV7-3
TGCGCCAGCAGTCCCCCCCGACAGGGTAGTGAGACCCAGTACTTC CASSPPRQGSETQYF TRBD1 TRBJ2-5 NA TRBV5-1
TGTGCCAGCACCCTAGGGGGGAACGAGCAGTACTTC CASTLGGNEQYF NA TRBJ2-7 NA TRBV6-1
TGTGCCAGCAGCTTCTATTCGGGACTCCCCTTCTTGAATGAGCAGTTCTTC CASSFYSGLPFLNEQFF NA TRBJ2-1 NA TRBV7-9
TGTGCCAGCTCGCCTAAGACAGGGAACGAACGGCCAAACACTGAAGCTTTCTTT CASSPKTGNERPNTEAFF TRBD1 TRBJ1-1 NA TRBV18
TGTGCCAGCAGCTTCACGTGGGGGTTGAACACTGAAGCTTTCTTT CASSFTWGLNTEAFF NA TRBJ1-1 NA TRBV5-4
TGCAGCGTTGTATCGTGGGGACAGGGGCCAACTGGGGAGACCCAGTACTTC CSVVSWGQGPTGETQYF TRBD1 TRBJ2-5 NA TRBV29-1
TGTGCCAGCAGTTACTCCATTTCGGGGGCAGGGGCTGAAGCTTTCTTT CASSYSISGAGAEAFF NA TRBJ1-1 NA TRBV6-5
TGTGCCAGCAGTTACTCGGGGGATCAGCCCCAGCATTTT CASSYSGDQPQHF NA TRBJ1-5 few TRBV6-5
TGTGCCAGCAGCTTCACCGGGACATCCGGATCCGGCTACACCTTC CASSFTGTSGSGYTF NA TRBJ1-2 NA TRBV5-6
TGTGCCACCAGCAGAGAACTAGGGACAGGCGGCCTCACAGATACGCAGTATTTT CATSRELGTGGLTDTQYF TRBD1 TRBJ2-3 NA TRBV15
TGTGCCAGCAGCACTACGACAGGGCGCCAAGAGACCCAGTACTTC CASSTTTGRQETQYF TRBD1 TRBJ2-5 NA TRBV19
TGTGCCACGCGGGGGAGCACAGATACGCAGTATTTT CATRGSTDTQYF TRBD2 TRBJ2-3 NA TRBV10-3
TGTGCCATCAGTAGCGTCCAAGAGACCCAGTACTTC CAISSVQETQYF NA TRBJ2-5 NA TRBV10-3
TGTGCCAGCAGCCTGACAGGGTCGGGTGAAAAACTGTTTTTT CASSLTGSGEKLFF TRBD1 TRBJ1-4 NA TRBV14
TGTGCCAGCAGTCCCTCTAGGCCCATGAACACTGAAGCTTTCTTT CASSPSRPMNTEAFF NA TRBJ1-1 NA TRBV28
TGTGCCAGCAGCTTAGGAAACCCGAACTATGGCTACACCTTC CASSLGNPNYGYTF NA TRBJ1-2 NA TRBV7-9
TGTGCCAGCAGCTCTGACCCGGAGAACTGGAGTTTATCGTATGGCTACACCTTC CASSSDPENWSLSYGYTF NA TRBJ1-2 NA TRBV5-4
TGTGCCAGCAGCGCCGGACTAGGGTCTGAAGCTTTCTTT CASSAGLGSEAFF NA TRBJ1-1 NA TRBV5-6
TGTGCCAGTAGTACCTCTACAGGTTCACCCCTCCACTTT CASSTSTGSPLHF NA TRBJ1-6 NA TRBV19
TGTGCCATCAGTGAGTCTGGGGTCTACGAGCAGTACTTC CAISESGVYEQYF NA TRBJ2-7 NA TRBV10-3
TGTGCCAGCAGTGATAGTATGGAGGCTGGAAACACCATATATTTT CASSDSMEAGNTIYF NA TRBJ1-3 NA TRBV6-1
TGTGCCAGCAGCCCCGGGACGCTTGATGGAAACACCATATATTTT CASSPGTLDGNTIYF NA TRBJ1-3 NA TRBV28
TGTGCCAGCAGCTTGTACAGGGAAGAGACCCAGTACTTC CASSLYREETQYF NA TRBJ2-5 NA TRBV5-8
TGTGCCAGCAGCTCTTTCCAGGGGAACTACAATGAGCAGTTCTTC CASSSFQGNYNEQFF NA TRBJ2-1 once TRBV7-9
TGTGCCAGTTCTTCCCTCATAAACACCATATATTTT CASSSLINTIYF NA TRBJ1-3 NA TRBV19
TGTGCCAGCAGTTTTGGCCCCGGGGGCAATCAGCCCCAGCATTTT CASSFGPGGNQPQHF NA TRBJ1-5 NA TRBV28
TGCGCCAGCAGCTCGAACGGAGACAGGGCCCAAGAGACCCAGTACTTC CASSSNGDRAQETQYF TRBD1 TRBJ2-5 NA TRBV5-1
TGTGCCAGCAGCTATCGGGGGCAAGAGACCCAGTACTTC CASSYRGQETQYF NA TRBJ2-5 NA TRBV7-2
TGCGCCAGCAGCCGGACAAGACTAGACAATGAGCAGTTCTTC CASSRTRLDNEQFF NA TRBJ2-1 once TRBV4-1
TGTGCCAGCAGTTCTAACAGACAGCCCAATGAATTGGGGGGCGGGGAGCTGTTTTTT CASSSNRQPNELGGGELFF NA TRBJ2-2 few TRBV28
TGTGCCACCAGCAGAGATGGGGAGGGATCTGGGGCCAACGTCCTGACTTTC CATSRDGEGSGANVLTF TRBD2 TRBJ2-6 NA TRBV15
TGTGCCAGCTCACCACCGGGGGGGCTCTGGAACGGGGAGCTGTTTTTT CASSPPGGLWNGELFF NA TRBJ2-2 NA TRBV18
TGTGCCAGTAGTGGCCGGGACAGGGACTATGGCTACACCTTC CASSGRDRDYGYTF TRBD1 TRBJ1-2 NA TRBV19
TGCGCCAGCAGCCAAGTAGGCCCTAGCGTACGGACCCAGTACTTC CASSQVGPSVRTQYF NA TRBJ2-5 NA TRBV4-1
TGTGCCAGCAGCTTACTGAGACATATGAACACTGAAGCTTTCTTT CASSLLRHMNTEAFF NA TRBJ1-1 NA TRBV7-8
TGTGCCAGCAGTTTTGCTGTGTACGAGCAGTACTTC CASSFAVYEQYF NA TRBJ2-7 NA TRBV28